A single sample gave rise to the 14 T cell receptor beta chains below, sequenced in a study of blood T cell repertoires in COVID-19. TCRdb's copy holds only in-frame clones and misses some; the assay was immunoSEQ multiplex PCR. The top ten clones hold around 6% of a sample with more than 300,000 clones, about 90% of them seen once. Input material: peripheral blood. The receptors shown here come from a woman between 45 and 60 years old with COVID-19, enrolled during active disease.

CDR3 nucleotides: TGTGCCAGCAGTCCCCTTTCGGGGGGAGCTTTCTACGAGCAGTACTTC. Translated: CASSPLSGGAFYEQYF. The V gene is TRBV2, the J gene TRBJ2-7, with TRBD2 matching over 7 bases. CDR1 SNHLY and CDR2 FYNNEI come from the germline V gene. This CDR3 comprises 16 residues. The V segment lost 5 bases and the J segment 3 bases; nucleotides outside the gene matches: 13. The full variable domain, in which reference TRBV2 and TRBJ2-7 provide the parts outside the CDR3, is EPEVTQTPSHQVTQMGQEVILRCVPISNHLYFYWYRQILGQKVEFLVSFYNNEISEKSEIFDDQFSVERPDGSNFTLKIRSTKLEDSAMYFCASSPLSGGAFYEQYFGPGTRLTVT.

Concerning this clone itself: At the DNA level, this CDR3 is encoded by other sequences in the same sample as well. The chain joins TRBV12-3 or TRBV12-4 to TRBJ2-7; unclear D gene. The V gene lost 5 bases and the J gene lost 1 base, with 3 bases spanning the gap. This CDR3 comprises 11 residues. The CDR3 sequence: CASSHSYEQYF. CDR3 DNA sequence: TGTGCCAGCAGTCATTCCTACGAGCAGTACTTC.

A single count supports this clone. The chain joins TRBV5-1 to TRBJ2-7; 14 bases match TRBD2. In germline, CDR1 is SGHRS, CDR2 YFSETQ. CDR3 size: 19 residues. V was pared by 0 bases and J by 0 bases, with 8 bases of the junction left unmatched. For the CDR3, the DNA is TGCGCCAGCAGCTTGGGGACTAGCGGGAGGCGCCTAAGCTCCTACGAGCAGTACTTC. Translation: CASSLGTSGRRLSSYEQYF.

This clone was found a few times. V is TRBV14 and J is TRBJ2-3, with 7 bases identical to TRBD1. The V segment lost 0 bases and the J segment 5 bases; nucleotides outside the gene matches: 8. The CDR3 consists of 16 residues. From germline, CDR1 is SGHDN and CDR2 FVKESK. The CDR3 sequence is CASSQDRQGPRDTQYF. DNA of the CDR3: TGTGCCAGCAGCCAAGATCGACAGGGACCGAGAGATACGCAGTATTTT.

V usage is TRBV21-1 and J usage is TRBJ1-4. TRBV21-1 is designated a pseudogene. CDR3 length: 17 residues. The CDR3 region is CASSKVGVGVTSEKLFF. In DNA, the CDR3 is TGTGCCAGCAGCAAAGTAGGGGTCGGGGTGACTAGTGAAAAACTGTTTTTT.

The chain couples TRBV5-1 to TRBJ2-7; 8 bases are a match to TRBD1. The CDR3 has 14 amino acids. Germline V lookup: CDR1 SGHRS, CDR2 YFSETQ. Trimming took 7 bases from V and 0 from J; bases not matched to a gene: 6. The CDR3: CASQTGDISYEQYF. As DNA, the CDR3 is TGCGCCAGCCAGACAGGGGATATCTCCTACGAGCAGTACTTC.

Only one count was recorded for this clone. The genes are TRBV28 and TRBJ2-1; 8 bases map to TRBD1. Germline V gene lookup returns CDR1 MDHEN and CDR2 SYDVKM. The CDR3 is made up of 18 amino acids. The V gene end was trimmed by 3 bases and the J gene end by 0 bases; junction bases not matched to a gene: 10. Here the CDR3 DNA reads TGTGCCAGCAGTTTCCCCGGACAGGGCCACCACTCCTACAATGAGCAGTTCTTC. It translates to CASSFPGQGHHSYNEQFF.

This clone was detected only once. The chain joins TRBV4-1 to TRBJ2-7, with 7 positions matching TRBD2. Germline trimming cut 3 bases from V and 4 bases from J; bases unmatched to any gene: 6. The CDR3 consists of 14 residues. Germline loops: CDR1 MGHRA, CDR2 YSYEKL. DNA for the CDR3: TGCGCCAGCAGCCAGAGCGGGATGGGGTACGAGCAGTACTTC. Translated, it gives CASSQSGMGYEQYF.

The chain is built from TRBV18 and TRBJ2-5; 8 bases fit TRBD1. With 6 bases clipped from V and 4 bases from J, the junction kept 7 bases outside the gene matches. Germline V CDR1 and CDR2: KGHSH, LQKENI. The CDR3 has 14 residues. The CDR3 loop reads CASSPGQGRETQYF. The CDR3 DNA reads as TGTGCCAGCTCGCCAGGACAGGGAAGAGAGACCCAGTACTTC.

In this sample, this clone turned up once. This chain uses TRBV19 with TRBJ2-3; D is unresolved. The CDR3 length is 14 residues. The germline V and J ends were trimmed by 7 bases and 5 bases, with 16 bases remaining between them. The germline CDR1 and CDR2 sequences are LNHDA and SQIVND (reference sequence). The CDR3 DNA is TGTGCCAGTAACGGCGGTTCCCTCGGAGATACGCAGTATTTT. This codes for CASNGGSLGDTQYF.

This sequence joins TRBV7-5 and TRBJ2-7; the table names TRBD2, a call not compared with the DNA. TRBV7-5 is described as a pseudogene. The CDR3 is 18 amino acids. The CDR3 DNA follows: TGTGTCAGAAGCTTAGTGGGTAGCGGGAGACGAAGCTCCTACGAGCAGTACTTC. It translates to CVRSLVGSGRRSSYEQYF.

This clone was observed a handful of times. The chain links TRBV10-3 to TRBJ2-7; 8 bases fit TRBD1. J was trimmed by 5 bases and V by 6 bases; bases with no gene match: 9. The CDR3 is made up of 14 amino acids. Germline-derived CDR1 and CDR2 are ENHRY and SYGVKD. CDR3 region: CAIRPGRGQHEQYF. CDR3 DNA sequence: TGTGCCATCAGACCGGGCAGGGGGCAACACGAGCAGTACTTC.

This clone was seen only a few times. The rearrangement links TRBV30 to TRBJ1-6; D might be TRBD1 (5 bases). V gave up 3 bases and J gave up 10 bases, with 19 bases separating them. The CDR3 has 15 amino acids. Germline loops: CDR1 GTSNPN, CDR2 SVGIG (reference sequence). CDR3: CAWRREGTTKSPLHF. Written as DNA, the CDR3 is TGTGCCTGGAGGAGAGAAGGGACTACTAAATCACCCCTCCACTTT.

The gene calls are TRBV3-1 (or the pseudogene TRBV3-2) and TRBJ1-6; D is uncertain. Looked up from germline, CDR1 is LGHDT and CDR2 is YNNKEL (reference sequence). V was pared by 4 bases and J by 9 bases, with 13 bases between. The CDR3 runs 14 residues. The CDR3: CASSPGFSGSPLHF. CDR3 bases: TGTGCCAGCAGCCCCGGGTTTTCCGGTTCACCCCTCCACTTT.